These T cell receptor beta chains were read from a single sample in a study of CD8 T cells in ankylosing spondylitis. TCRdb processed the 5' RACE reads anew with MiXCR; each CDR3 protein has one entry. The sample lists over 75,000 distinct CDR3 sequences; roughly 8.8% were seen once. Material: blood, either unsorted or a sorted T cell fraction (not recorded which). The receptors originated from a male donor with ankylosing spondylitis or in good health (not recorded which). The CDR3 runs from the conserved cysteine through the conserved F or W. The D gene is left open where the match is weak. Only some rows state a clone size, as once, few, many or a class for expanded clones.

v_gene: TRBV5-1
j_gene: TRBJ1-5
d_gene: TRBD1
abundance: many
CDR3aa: CASSARQGSQWPQHF
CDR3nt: TGCGCCAGCAGCGCGAGACAGGGTTCTCAATGGCCCCAGCATTTT

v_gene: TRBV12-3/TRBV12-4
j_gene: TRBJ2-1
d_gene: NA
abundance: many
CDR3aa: CASSLRGGEGEQFF
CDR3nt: TGTGCCAGCAGTTTAAGGGGGGGTGAAGGTGAGCAGTTCTTC

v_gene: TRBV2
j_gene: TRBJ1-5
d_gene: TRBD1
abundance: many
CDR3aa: CASSEPGQGSNQPQHF
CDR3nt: TGTGCCAGCAGCGAGCCGGGACAGGGTAGCAATCAGCCCCAGCATTTT

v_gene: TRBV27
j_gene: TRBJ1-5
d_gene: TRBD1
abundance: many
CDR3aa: CASSPNRDRGQPQHF
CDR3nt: TGTGCCAGCAGCCCAAACCGGGACAGGGGACAGCCCCAGCATTTT

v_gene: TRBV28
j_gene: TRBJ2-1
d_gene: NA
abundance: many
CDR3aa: CASSFRAGSEQFF
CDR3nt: TGTGCCAGCAGTTTTAGGGCGGGGTCTGAGCAGTTCTTC

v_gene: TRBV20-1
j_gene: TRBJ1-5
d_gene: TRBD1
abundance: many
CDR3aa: CSARDADRGNQPQHF
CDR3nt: TGCAGTGCTAGAGATGCGGACAGGGGCAATCAGCCCCAGCATTTT

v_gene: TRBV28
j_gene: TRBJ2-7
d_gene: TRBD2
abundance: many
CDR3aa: CASSSFGLAGEYEQYF
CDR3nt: TGTGCCAGCAGTTCCTTCGGACTAGCGGGGGAGTACGAGCAGTACTTC

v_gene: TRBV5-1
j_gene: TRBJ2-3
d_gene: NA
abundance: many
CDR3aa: CASSLDGLEADTQYF
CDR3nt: TGCGCCAGCAGCTTGGACGGGTTAGAGGCAGATACGCAGTATTTT

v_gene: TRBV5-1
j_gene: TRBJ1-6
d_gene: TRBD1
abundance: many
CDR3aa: CASSLGDSSNSPLHF
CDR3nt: TGCGCCAGCAGCTTGGGGGACAGTTCTAATTCACCCCTCCACTTT

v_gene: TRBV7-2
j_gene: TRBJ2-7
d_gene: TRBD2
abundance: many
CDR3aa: CASSALAGTYEQYF
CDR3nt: TGTGCCAGCAGCGCTCTAGCGGGAACCTACGAGCAGTACTTC

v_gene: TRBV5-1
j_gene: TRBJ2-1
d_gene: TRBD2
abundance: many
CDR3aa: CASSLVTSGGTSYNEQFF
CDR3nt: TGCGCCAGCAGCTTGGTGACTAGCGGGGGTACCTCCTACAATGAGCAGTTCTTC

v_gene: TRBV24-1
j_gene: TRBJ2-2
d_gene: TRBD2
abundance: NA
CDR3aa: CATSDLRASGTGKLFF
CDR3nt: TGTGCCACCAGTGATTTAAGAGCTAGCGGGACCGGGAAGCTGTTTTTT

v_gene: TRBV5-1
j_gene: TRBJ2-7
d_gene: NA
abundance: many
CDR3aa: CASSLGTAVAQTGQYF
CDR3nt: TGCGCCAGCAGCTTGGGTACCGCGGTAGCCCAAACGGGGCAGTACTTC

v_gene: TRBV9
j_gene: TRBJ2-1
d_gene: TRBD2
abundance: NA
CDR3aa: CASSVAGTSMDEQFF
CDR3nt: TGTGCCAGCAGCGTAGCAGGGACTAGTATGGATGAGCAGTTCTTC

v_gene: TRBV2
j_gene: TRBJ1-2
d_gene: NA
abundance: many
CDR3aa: CASSEASGSYGYTF
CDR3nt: TGTGCCAGCAGTGAAGCTTCAGGGAGCTATGGCTACACCTTC

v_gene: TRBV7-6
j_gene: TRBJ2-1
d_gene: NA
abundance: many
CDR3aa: CASSWLPSSYNEQFF
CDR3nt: TGTGCCAGCAGCTGGCTTCCTAGCTCCTACAATGAGCAGTTCTTC

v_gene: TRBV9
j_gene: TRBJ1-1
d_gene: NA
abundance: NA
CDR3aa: CASSPLLNTEAFF
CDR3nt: TGTGCCAGCAGCCCCCTCCTCAACACTGAAGCTTTCTTT

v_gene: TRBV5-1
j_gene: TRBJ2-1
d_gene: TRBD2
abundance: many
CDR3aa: CASSLVFGLAGGKYNEQFF
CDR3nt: TGCGCCAGCAGCTTGGTCTTTGGGTTAGCGGGGGGGAAATACAATGAGCAGTTCTTC

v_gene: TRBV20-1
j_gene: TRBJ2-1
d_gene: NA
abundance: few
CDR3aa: CSASSRDSADNEQFF
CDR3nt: TGCAGTGCTAGCTCCCGGGACTCCGCCGACAATGAGCAGTTCTTC

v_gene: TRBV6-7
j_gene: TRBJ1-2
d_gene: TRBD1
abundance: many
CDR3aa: CASSYSDREGYGYTF
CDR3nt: TGTGCCAGCAGTTACTCGGACAGGGAGGGCTATGGCTACACCTTC

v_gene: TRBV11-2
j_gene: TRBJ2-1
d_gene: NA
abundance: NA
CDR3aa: CASSLDRTGGSSYNEQFF
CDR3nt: TGTGCCAGCAGCTTAGACCGGACCGGGGGATCGTCCTACAATGAGCAGTTCTTC

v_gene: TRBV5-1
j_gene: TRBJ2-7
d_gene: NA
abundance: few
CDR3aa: CASSPTAQGGEQYF
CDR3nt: TGCGCCAGCAGCCCGACGGCCCAGGGGGGCGAGCAGTACTTC

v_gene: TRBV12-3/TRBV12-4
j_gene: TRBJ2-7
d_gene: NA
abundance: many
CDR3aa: CASSQYGYEQYF
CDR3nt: TGTGCCAGCAGTCAGTATGGGTACGAGCAGTACTTC

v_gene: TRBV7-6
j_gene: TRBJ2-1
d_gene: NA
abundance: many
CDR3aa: CASSHNPTGEQFF
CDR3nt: TGTGCCAGCAGCCACAACCCGACAGGCGAGCAGTTCTTC

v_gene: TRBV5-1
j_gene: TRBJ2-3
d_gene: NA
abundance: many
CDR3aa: CASSLDGVATDTQYF
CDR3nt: TGCGCCAGCAGCTTGGACGGGGTCGCGACAGATACGCAGTATTTT

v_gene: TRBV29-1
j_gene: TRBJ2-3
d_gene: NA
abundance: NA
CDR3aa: CSVEGEGASGRDTQYF
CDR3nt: TGCAGCGTTGAAGGGGAAGGGGCCTCAGGACGAGATACGCAGTATTTT

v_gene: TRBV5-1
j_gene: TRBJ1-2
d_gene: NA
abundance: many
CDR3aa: CASASRSMGYGYTF
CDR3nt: TGCGCCAGCGCTTCCAGGTCGATGGGCTATGGCTACACCTTC

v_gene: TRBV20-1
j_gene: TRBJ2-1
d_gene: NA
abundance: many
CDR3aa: CSARDTGIIYNEQFF
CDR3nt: TGCAGTGCTAGAGATACCGGGATAATATACAATGAGCAGTTCTTC

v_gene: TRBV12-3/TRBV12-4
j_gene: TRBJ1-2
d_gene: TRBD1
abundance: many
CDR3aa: CASSFDRGGYTF
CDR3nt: TGTGCCAGCAGCTTCGACAGGGGCGGCTACACCTTC

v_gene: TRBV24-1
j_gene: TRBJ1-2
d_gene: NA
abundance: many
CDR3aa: CATSDFSYGYTF
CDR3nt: TGTGCCACCAGTGATTTCAGCTATGGCTACACCTTC

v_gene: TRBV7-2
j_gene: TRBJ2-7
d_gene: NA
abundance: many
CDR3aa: CASSLGSTEFYEQYF
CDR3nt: TGTGCCAGCAGCTTGGGGTCGACTGAGTTCTACGAGCAGTACTTC

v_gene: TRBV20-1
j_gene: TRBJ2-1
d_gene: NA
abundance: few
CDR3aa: CSARVVAAGYNEQFF
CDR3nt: TGCAGTGCTAGAGTGGTAGCGGCCGGCTACAATGAGCAGTTCTTC

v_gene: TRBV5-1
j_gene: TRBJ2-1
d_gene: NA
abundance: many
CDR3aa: CASTRTFGVTYNEQFF
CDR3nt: TGCGCCAGCACCCGGACTTTTGGAGTAACCTACAATGAGCAGTTCTTC

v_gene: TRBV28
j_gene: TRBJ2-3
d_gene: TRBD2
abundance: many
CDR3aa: CASSFRAGGDTQYF
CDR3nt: TGTGCCAGCAGTTTCCGAGCGGGGGGTGATACGCAGTATTTT

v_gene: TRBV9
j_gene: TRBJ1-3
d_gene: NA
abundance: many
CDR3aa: CASSVAVGKSSGNTIYF
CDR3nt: TGTGCCAGCAGCGTAGCGGTGGGAAAAAGCTCTGGAAACACCATATATTTT

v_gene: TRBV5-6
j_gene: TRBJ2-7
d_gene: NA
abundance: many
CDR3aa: CASRKDGSYEQYF
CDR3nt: TGTGCCAGCCGCAAGGATGGGTCCTACGAGCAGTACTTC

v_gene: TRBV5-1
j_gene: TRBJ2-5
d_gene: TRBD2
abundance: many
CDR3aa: CASSPPTGTSGETQYF
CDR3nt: TGCGCCAGCAGCCCACCTACCGGGACTAGCGGAGAGACCCAGTACTTC

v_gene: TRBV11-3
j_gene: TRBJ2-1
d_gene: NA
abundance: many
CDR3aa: CASSLEGGAEQFF
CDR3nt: TGTGCCAGCAGCTTAGAAGGGGGGGCTGAGCAGTTCTTC

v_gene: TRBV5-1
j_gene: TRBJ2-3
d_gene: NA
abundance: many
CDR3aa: CASNQSTTTDTQYF
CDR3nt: TGCGCCAGCAACCAATCGACGACCACAGATACGCAGTATTTT

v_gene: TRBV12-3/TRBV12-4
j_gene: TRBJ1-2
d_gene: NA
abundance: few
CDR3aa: CASSFRAPLGAPLYGYTF
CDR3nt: TGTGCCAGCAGTTTTCGGGCCCCTCTGGGGGCGCCTCTCTATGGCTACACCTTC

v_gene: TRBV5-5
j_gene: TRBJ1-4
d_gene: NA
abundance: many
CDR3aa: CASSLGWALGKKLFF
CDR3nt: TGTGCCAGCAGCCTCGGATGGGCGCTTGGGAAAAAACTGTTTTTT

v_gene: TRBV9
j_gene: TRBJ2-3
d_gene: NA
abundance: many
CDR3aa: CASSAWYRPTDTQYF
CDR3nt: TGTGCCAGCAGCGCTTGGTACAGGCCCACAGATACGCAGTATTTT

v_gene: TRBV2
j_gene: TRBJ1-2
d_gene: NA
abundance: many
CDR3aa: CASSEAGSSGGYGYTF
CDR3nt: TGTGCCAGCAGTGAAGCGGGAAGCTCCGGGGGCTATGGCTACACCTTC

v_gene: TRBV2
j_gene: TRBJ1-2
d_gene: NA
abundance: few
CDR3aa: CASRDAGANYGYTF
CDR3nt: TGTGCCAGCAGGGACGCAGGGGCGAACTATGGCTACACCTTC

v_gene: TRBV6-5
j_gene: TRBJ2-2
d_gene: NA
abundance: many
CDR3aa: CASSRDRPNTGELFF
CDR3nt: TGTGCCAGCAGCCGAGACAGGCCGAACACCGGGGAGCTGTTTTTT

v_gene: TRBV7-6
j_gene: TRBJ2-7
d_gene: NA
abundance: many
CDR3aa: CASSSPLSYEQYF
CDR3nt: TGTGCCAGCAGCTCCCCTTTGAGCTACGAGCAGTACTTC

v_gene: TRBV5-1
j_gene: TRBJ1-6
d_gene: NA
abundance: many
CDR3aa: CASSLAEGRGSPLHF
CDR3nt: TGCGCCAGCAGCTTGGCCGAAGGAAGGGGTTCACCCCTCCACTTT

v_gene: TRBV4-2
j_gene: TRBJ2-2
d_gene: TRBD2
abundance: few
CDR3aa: CASSQEKLAGGPGELFF
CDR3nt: TGTGCCAGCAGCCAAGAAAAACTAGCGGGGGGGCCCGGGGAGCTGTTTTTT

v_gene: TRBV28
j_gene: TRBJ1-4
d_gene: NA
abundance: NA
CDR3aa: CASRSTSRTGEYEKLFF
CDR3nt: TGTGCCAGCAGATCAACGTCGCGGACGGGAGAGTATGAAAAACTGTTTTTT

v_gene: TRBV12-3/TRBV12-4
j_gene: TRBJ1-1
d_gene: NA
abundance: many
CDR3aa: CASSLDGHSDAFF
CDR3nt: TGTGCCAGCAGTTTGGACGGTCACTCCGACGCTTTCTTT

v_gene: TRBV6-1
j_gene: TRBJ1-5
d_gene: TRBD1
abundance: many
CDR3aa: CASSESIGTGLHF
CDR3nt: TGTGCCAGCAGTGAATCTATCGGGACAGGGTTGCATTTT

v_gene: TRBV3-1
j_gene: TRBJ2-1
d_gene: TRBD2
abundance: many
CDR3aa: CASTPGLARNEQFF
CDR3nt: TGTGCCAGCACGCCGGGACTAGCGCGAAATGAGCAGTTCTTC

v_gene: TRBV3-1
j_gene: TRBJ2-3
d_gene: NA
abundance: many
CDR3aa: CASSQAGTSTDTQYF
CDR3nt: TGTGCCAGCAGCCAAGCGGGGACCAGCACAGATACGCAGTATTTT

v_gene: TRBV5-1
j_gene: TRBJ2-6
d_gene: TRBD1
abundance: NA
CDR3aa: CASSLGFTTGAGANVLTF
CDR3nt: TGCGCCAGCAGCTTGGGGTTCACTACAGGGGCTGGGGCCAACGTCCTGACTTTC

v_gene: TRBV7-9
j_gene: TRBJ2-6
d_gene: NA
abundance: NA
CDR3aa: CASSGHNSSGANVLTF
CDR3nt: TGTGCCAGCAGTGGGCATAACAGCTCTGGGGCCAACGTCCTGACTTTC

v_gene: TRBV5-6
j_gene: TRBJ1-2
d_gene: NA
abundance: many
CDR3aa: CASRVTGINYGYTF
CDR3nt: TGTGCCAGCAGAGTAACAGGGATTAACTATGGCTACACCTTC

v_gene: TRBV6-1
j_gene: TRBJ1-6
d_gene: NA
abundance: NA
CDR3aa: CASNVEGSYNSPLHF
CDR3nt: TGTGCCAGCAACGTAGAAGGGTCCTATAATTCACCCCTCCACTTT

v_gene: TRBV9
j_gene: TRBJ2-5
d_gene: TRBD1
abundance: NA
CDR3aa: CASSVGRAGGGETQYF
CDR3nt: TGTGCCAGCAGCGTAGGGAGGGCAGGGGGCGGAGAGACCCAGTACTTC

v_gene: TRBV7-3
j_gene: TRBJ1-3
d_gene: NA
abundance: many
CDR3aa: CASSDDSGNTIYF
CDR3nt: TGTGCCAGCAGCGACGACAGCGGAAACACCATATATTTT